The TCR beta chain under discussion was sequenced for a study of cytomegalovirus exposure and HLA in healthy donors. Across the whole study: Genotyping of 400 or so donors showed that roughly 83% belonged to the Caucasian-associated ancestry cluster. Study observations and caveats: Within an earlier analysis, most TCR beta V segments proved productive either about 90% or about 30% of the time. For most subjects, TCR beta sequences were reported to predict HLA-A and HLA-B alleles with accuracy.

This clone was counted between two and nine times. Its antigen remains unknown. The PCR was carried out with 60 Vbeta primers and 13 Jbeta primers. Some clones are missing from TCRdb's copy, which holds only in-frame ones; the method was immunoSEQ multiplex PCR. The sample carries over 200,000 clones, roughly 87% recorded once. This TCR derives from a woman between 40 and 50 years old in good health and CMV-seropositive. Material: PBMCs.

The CDR3, as DNA: TGCGCCAGCAGCCAAGATTACAGGGAAAAAGGAAACACCATATATTTT. Its translation is CASSQDYREKGNTIYF. The rearrangement uses TRBV4-1 and TRBJ1-3; a possible D gene is TRBD1 (6 bases). Germline CDR1 is MGHRA and CDR2 is YSYEKL. This CDR3 region has 16 residues. V shed 0 bases and J shed 4 bases, with 13 bases lying between them.